The 7 T cell receptor beta chains in this list originate from one sample, sequenced in a study of blood T cells in healthy people across ages. With a J-beta primer mix and a sample-barcoded 5' primer, a second PCR ran roughly 6 to 11 cycles. TCRdb processed the 5' RACE reads anew with MiXCR; each CDR3 protein has one entry. The sample includes some 710,000 distinct CDR3 sequences, about 45% seen only once; the top ten take 18%. Input material: blood. These receptor sequences come from an elderly man in good health.

In DNA form, the CDR3 reads TGTGCCAGTAGGACTAGCGGGAGTGGAGATACGCAGTATTTT. This encodes CASRTSGSGDTQYF. This chain connects TRBV19 to TRBJ2-3, with 12 bases lining up with TRBD2. This CDR3 comprises 14 residues. Germline trimming cut 6 bases from V and 5 bases from J; bases unmatched to any gene: 3. Germline loops: CDR1 LNHDA, CDR2 SQIVND (reference sequence).

In regard to this clonotype: At one boundary the junction diverges from the germline segment, which might be a read error. Here the CDR3 DNA reads TGTGCCAGCAGCAGGATAGGGGCCAAACAAGGGACCCAGTACTTC. Protein: CASSRIGAKQGTQYF. The rearrangement joins TRBV7-9 to TRBJ2-5; tentative D call: TRBD1 (5 bases). This CDR3 region has 15 residues. CDR1 and CDR2 (germline): SEHNR, FQNEAQ (reference sequence).

In its sample, this clonotype was seen many times. The chain has TRBV12-3 or TRBV12-4 and TRBJ1-5, with a possible D match to TRBD1 (6 bases). V was clipped by 4 bases and J by 6 bases, with 13 bases between them. There are 14 residues in the CDR3. The CDR3 reads CASSSGTGRQPQHF. CDR3 nucleotide sequence: TGTGCCAGCAGTTCGGGTACAGGGCGTCAGCCCCAGCATTTT.

The chain links TRBV4-1 to TRBJ1-1; TRBD1 aligns across 7 bases. There are 15 residues in the CDR3. Germline loops: CDR1 MGHRA, CDR2 YSYEKL. J lost 2 bases, V lost 7 bases, and 10 bases had no gene match. CDR3 bases: TGCGCCAGCAACACCGACAGGGCGGGAAACACTGAAGCTTTCTTT. It is translated as CASNTDRAGNTEAFF.

CDR3 DNA sequence: TGCAGTGCTCAGAGCGGGAGGTTTTACGAGCAGTACTTC. Its translation is CSAQSGRFYEQYF. V usage is TRBV20-1 and J usage is TRBJ2-7, with 9 nucleotides matching TRBD2. The V gene's germline CDR1 is DFQATT and CDR2 SNEGSKA (reference sequence). After removal of 5 bases from V and 4 bases from J, the junction contained 6 bases not matched to a gene. The CDR3 is 13 residues long.

In its sample, this clonotype was seen a few times. The V and J genes are TRBV20-1 and TRBJ2-1, with 9 bases fitting TRBD1. The DNA end is a closer match to TRBJ2-7, so the J assignment may be wrong. CDR1 and CDR2 from the germline V gene are DFQATT and SNEGSKA (reference sequence). The CDR3 sequence is 15 residues long. CDR3 sequence: CSATLDRGGHNEQYF. CDR3 bases: TGCAGTGCTACGTTGGACAGGGGAGGACACAATGAGCAGTACTTC.

The genes are TRBV7-6 and TRBJ2-5, with TRBD2 identical over 11 bases. The CDR3 loop spans 19 amino acids. Germline CDR1 SGHVS, CDR2 FNYEAQ. V dropped 1 base and J dropped 1; count of bases not matched to a gene: 11. CDR3 amino acids: CASSLVASGRSTAQETQYF. As DNA, the CDR3 is TGTGCCAGCAGCTTAGTGGCTAGCGGGAGGTCCACGGCCCAAGAGACCCAGTACTTC.